This T cell receptor (beta chain) is drawn from a study of T cell repertoires in cytomegalovirus infection. The wider study: Indications of both CMV infection and matching HLA type were provided by public TCR beta signatures. Whole-study results and caveats: HLA-C-restricted, CMV-specific TCR beta clonotypes were dominant ex vivo.

TCRdb re-called the reads with MiXCR, one entry per CDR3 protein. The top ten clones hold roughly 50% of a sample with approximately 81,000 distinct CDR3 sequences, 20% to 30% of them seen once. Germline CDR1 reads MNHNS; CDR2 reads SASEGT. CDR3 length: 11 residues. Notes on this clonotype: Its antigen is not identified. The germline gene is not matched at one end of the junction; a read error may be the cause.

This receptor was taken from a human donor in good health (CMV status not recorded). Some clones in this sample may be carry-over from other donors' samples. The sequencing here drew on CD8+ T cells from cultured PBMCs, taken from culture after CMV antigen stimulation. The V gene is TRBV6-1, the J gene TRBJ2-7; D remains unclear. The CDR3 DNA follows: TGTGCCAACAGTCTAGTATACGAGCAGTACTTC. Translated: CANSLVYEQYF.